These 16 T cell receptor beta chains came from one sample sequenced in a study of blood T cell repertoires in COVID-19. Sequencing was performed with immunoSEQ multiplex PCR; in TCRdb, only in-frame clones are kept and a portion is missing. The data contain 150,000 to 200,000 clones, roughly 80% of them singletons. Source material: PBMCs or T cells enriched from blood (not recorded which). All receptors come from a woman between 55 and 75 years old with acute COVID-19.

The V and J genes are TRBV30 and TRBJ2-1, with a possible D match to TRBD1 (6 bases). Germline CDR1 reads GTSNPN; CDR2 reads SVGIG (reference sequence). The CDR3 is made up of 14 amino acids. Trimming left V 1 base short and J 2 bases short, with 9 bases between. The CDR3 DNA reads as TGTGCCTGGAGTGCCAAGGGGGCCTACAATGAGCAGTTCTTC. This translates into CAWSAKGAYNEQFF. The whole variable domain, remainder taken from reference TRBV30 and TRBJ2-1, is SQTIHQWPATLVQPVGSPLSLECTVEGTSNPNLYWYRQAAGRGLQLLFYSVGIGQISSEVPQNLSASRPQDRQFILSSKKLLLSDSGFYLCAWSAKGAYNEQFFGPGTRLTVL.

V is TRBV4-3 and J is TRBJ1-3; TRBD1 aligns across 8 bases. This CDR3 has 16 amino acids. The V and J ends lost 0 bases and 2 bases, in that order; junction bases with no gene match: 3. CDR1 and CDR2 from the germline V gene are LGHNA and YSLEER. CDR3 amino acids: CASSQDAGQAGNTIYF. CDR3 DNA: TGCGCCAGCAGCCAAGATGCGGGACAGGCTGGAAACACCATATATTTT.

V usage is TRBV25-1 and J usage is TRBJ1-3; a possible D gene is TRBD1 (6 bases). V dropped 4 bases and J dropped 0 bases, with 13 bases sitting between them. The length of the CDR3 is 16 residues. Germline lookup yields CDR1 MGHDK and CDR2 SYGVNS. CDR3 sequence (DNA): TGTGCCAGCAGTGGACAGGTGCCCATCTCTGGAAACACCATATATTTT. Protein: CASSGQVPISGNTIYF.

This clone showed up just a few times. J is TRBJ1-1 and V is TRBV24-1, with D unclear. V was trimmed by 4 bases and J by 0 bases, leaving 5 bases between them. Germline V CDR1 and CDR2: KGHDR, SFDVKD. The CDR3 runs 13 residues. CDR3 in DNA: TGTGCCACCAGTGACGGTTTGAACACTGAAGCTTTCTTT. Translating it yields CATSDGLNTEAFF.

This rearrangement joins TRBV14 to TRBJ1-4; D perhaps matches TRBD1 (6 bases). Per germline, CDR1 SGHDN and CDR2 FVKESK. The ends were cut back, 4 bases at V and 6 bases at J, with 21 bases in the middle. The CDR3 runs to 17 residues. The CDR3 DNA is TGTGCCAGCAGCCGCCGTGTTATGTGGGGGCTTGATGAAAAACTGTTTTTT. Translation: CASSRRVMWGLDEKLFF. The whole variable domain, filled in from reference TRBV14 and TRBJ1-4, reads EAGVTQFPSHSVIEKGQTVTLRCDPISGHDNLYWYRRVMGKEIKFLLHFVKESKQDESGMPNNRFLAERTGGTYSTLKVQPAELEDSGVYFCASSRRVMWGLDEKLFFGSGTQLSVL.

The rearrangement links TRBV11-2 to TRBJ2-1; 8 bases fit TRBD1. Germline-derived CDR1 and CDR2 are SGHAT and FQNNGV. The CDR3 covers 12 residues. V shed 4 bases and J 9 bases; nucleotides not matched to a gene: 2. The CDR3 region has the DNA TGTGCCAGCAGCTGGACAGGGAGTGAGCAGTTCTTC. Translating gives CASSWTGSEQFF.

The chain couples TRBV4-3 to TRBJ2-5; possible D gene TRBD1, 6 bases. The ends were cut back, 0 bases at V and 1 base at J, with 18 bases in the middle. The CDR3 is made up of 18 amino acids. Germline V gene lookup returns CDR1 LGHNA and CDR2 YSLEER. CDR3 DNA: TGCGCCAGCAGCCAAGATATCGTTGGGGGCGCCATCCAAGAGACCCAGTACTTC. This gives the protein CASSQDIVGGAIQETQYF.

The rearrangement joins TRBV5-5 to TRBJ1-5; D is undetermined. The length of the CDR3 is 13 residues. Germline V gene sequence: CDR1 SGHKS, CDR2 YYEKEE (reference sequence). Deletions cut 1 base from V and 7 bases from J, with 9 bases between. The CDR3 DNA sequence: TGTGCCAGCAGCTTGTCCGGGGAACAGCCCCAGCATTTT. As protein: CASSLSGEQPQHF.

The V gene is TRBV3-1 (or the pseudogene TRBV3-2), the J gene TRBJ1-4; TRBD1 matches 7 bases. The trim removed 1 base at V and 15 bases at J, leaving 11 bases unmatched. The germline V gene has CDR1 LGHDT and CDR2 YNNKEL (reference sequence). The CDR3 extends over 14 amino acids. CDR3 DNA: TGTGCCAGCAGCCAAGGGAGGGACAGCCCCGCGATGTTTTTT. Translating it yields CASSQGRDSPAMFF.

The sample holds many counts of this clone. The chain couples TRBV5-1 to TRBJ2-1; 11 bases map to TRBD1. The ends lost 5 bases at V and 5 bases at J; junction bases unmatched: 6. CDR1 is SGHRS, CDR2 YFSETQ, per germline. CDR3 size: 15 residues. The CDR3 here is CASSTGTGGNNEQFF. In DNA form, the CDR3 reads TGCGCCAGCAGTACCGGGACAGGGGGGAACAATGAGCAGTTCTTC. The whole variable domain, remainder taken from reference TRBV5-1 and TRBJ2-1, is KAGVTQTPRYLIKTRGQQVTLSCSPISGHRSVSWYQQTPGQGLQFLFEYFSETQRNKGNFPGRFSGRQFSNSRSEMNVSTLELGDSALYLCASSTGTGGNNEQFFGPGTRLTVL.

The chain employs TRBV28 and TRBJ1-6, with 10 bases that match TRBD1. V gave up 6 bases and J gave up 10 bases; unmatched junction bases: 15. CDR3 length equals 17 residues. Germline-derived CDR1 and CDR2 are MDHEN and SYDVKM. CDR3 sequence: CASRQLAGTGVFSPLHF. As DNA, the CDR3 is TGTGCCAGCAGACAACTTGCCGGGACAGGGGTTTTCTCACCCCTCCACTTT.

This chain joins TRBV5-1 and TRBJ1-1, with 8 bases identical to TRBD1. CDR1 and CDR2 (germline): SGHRS, YFSETQ. CDR3 length: 15 amino acids. With 4 bases clipped from V and 5 bases from J, the junction kept 10 bases outside the gene matches. The CDR3 loop is CASSPGQGWVTEAFF. CDR3 nucleotides: TGCGCCAGCAGCCCAGGACAGGGTTGGGTAACTGAAGCTTTCTTT.

This clone was detected once. This chain connects TRBV30 to TRBJ2-5, with TRBD2 identical over 15 bases. The CDR3 length is 16 residues. Germline V gene lookup returns CDR1 GTSNPN and CDR2 SVGIG (reference sequence). Trimming at V came to 1 base and at J to 6 bases, leaving 6 bases not matched to a gene. The CDR3 DNA follows: TGTGCCTGGAGTGCCCGGACTAGCGGGAGGGCACAGACCCAGTACTTC. Its translation: CAWSARTSGRAQTQYF.

The rearrangement uses TRBV18 and TRBJ1-5; 8 nucleotides line up with TRBD1. The germline CDR1 and CDR2 sequences are KGHSH and LQKENI. V trimming: 4 bases; J trimming: 4 bases; junction bases outside the gene matches: 3. CDR3 length: 14 amino acids. The CDR3 nucleotides are TGTGCCAGCTCACTGACAGGGGATAATCAGCCCCAGCATTTT. Encoded protein: CASSLTGDNQPQHF.

V gene TRBV4-3 combines with J gene TRBJ1-2; D call uncertain. The V end was cut by 0 bases, the J end by 2 bases, with 7 bases between. This CDR3 region has 14 residues. CDR1 is LGHNA and CDR2 is YSLEER in the germline V gene. Written as DNA, the CDR3 is TGCGCCAGCAGCCAAGATAGCCTAAACTATGGCTACACCTTC. Protein product: CASSQDSLNYGYTF.

J is TRBJ1-5 and V is TRBV20-1; tentative D call: TRBD1 (5 bases). Germline values: CDR1 DFQATT, CDR2 SNEGSKA (reference sequence). CDR3 length: 16 residues. Trimming left V 3 bases short and J 0 bases short, with 15 bases between. CDR3 coding DNA: TGCAGTGCTAGTAGGGGCGGCACCCTTAGCAATCAGCCCCAGCATTTT. It specifies CSASRGGTLSNQPQHF.